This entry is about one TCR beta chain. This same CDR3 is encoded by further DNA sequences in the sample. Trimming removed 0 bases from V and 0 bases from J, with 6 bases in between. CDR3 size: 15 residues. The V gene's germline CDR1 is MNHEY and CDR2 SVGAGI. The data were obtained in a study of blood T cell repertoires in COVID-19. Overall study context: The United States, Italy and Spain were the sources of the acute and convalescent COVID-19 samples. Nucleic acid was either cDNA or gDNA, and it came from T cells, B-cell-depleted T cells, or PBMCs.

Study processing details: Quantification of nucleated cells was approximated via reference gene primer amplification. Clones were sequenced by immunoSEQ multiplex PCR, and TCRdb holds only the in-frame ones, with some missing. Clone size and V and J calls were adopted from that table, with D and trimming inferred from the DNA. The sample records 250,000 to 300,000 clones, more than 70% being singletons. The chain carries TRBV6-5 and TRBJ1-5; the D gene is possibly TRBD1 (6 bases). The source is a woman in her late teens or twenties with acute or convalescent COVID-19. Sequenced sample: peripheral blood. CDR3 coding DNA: TGTGCCAGCAGTTACTCACAGGGTAGCAATCAGCCCCAGCATTTT. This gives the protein CASSYSQGSNQPQHF.